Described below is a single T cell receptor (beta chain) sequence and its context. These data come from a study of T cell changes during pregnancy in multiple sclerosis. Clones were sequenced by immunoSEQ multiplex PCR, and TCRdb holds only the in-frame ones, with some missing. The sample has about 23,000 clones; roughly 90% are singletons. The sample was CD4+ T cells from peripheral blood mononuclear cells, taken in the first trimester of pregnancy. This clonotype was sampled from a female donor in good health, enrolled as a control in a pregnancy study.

CDR3 residues: CASSPPNRGLGDTQYF. The CDR3 DNA reads as TGTGCCAGCTCACCACCGAACAGGGGACTAGGGGATACGCAGTATTTT. V and J are TRBV18 and TRBJ2-3; a weak D match, TRBD2 (8 bases). This CDR3 is built from 16 residues. V lost 0 bases and J lost 6, with 16 bases in between. Germline V gene lookup returns CDR1 KGHSH and CDR2 LQKENI.